The 27 T cell receptor beta chains listed next were all sequenced from one sample in a study of T cells in localized non-small cell lung cancer. Produced via immunoSEQ multiplex PCR; TCRdb's table is partial and in-frame only. The sample shows roughly 24,000 clones, 91% of them seen only once. The material sequenced was peripheral blood, taken before any cancer treatment. Every receptor here comes from an older female donor with stage II squamous cell lung carcinoma.

CDR3 sequence reads: CASSLDIGNEQFF. Written as DNA, the CDR3 is TGTGCCAGCAGCTTAGATATCGGGAATGAGCAGTTCTTC. V gene TRBV11-3 combines with J gene TRBJ2-1, with D hard to call. Per the germline V gene, CDR1 is SGHNT and CDR2 is YENEEA. The CDR3 loop spans 13 amino acids. The V and J ends lost 0 bases and 7 bases respectively, with 7 bases between them. Full variable domain (rest looked up from reference TRBV11-3 and TRBJ2-1): EAGVVQSPRYKIIEKKQPVAFWCNPISGHNTLYWYLQNLGQGPELLIRYENEEAVDDSQLPKDRFSAERLKGVDSTLKIQPAELGDSAVYLCASSLDIGNEQFFGPGTRLTVL.

Note on this clone: A junction boundary mismatches the germline segment, possibly from a read error. V and J are TRBV7-7 and TRBJ2-1, with 10 positions matching TRBD2. CDR1 is SSHAT, CDR2 FNYEAQ, per germline (reference sequence). The length of the CDR3 is 15 residues. The CDR3 loop reads CASSSGLAEVNEQFF. The CDR3 region has the DNA TGTGCTAGCAGCTCAGGACTAGCGGAAGTGAATGAGCAGTTCTTC.

This chain joins TRBV29-1 and TRBJ2-3; no definite D call. Trimming took off 3 bases at V and 1 base at J, with 5 bases between the two ends. From germline, CDR1 is SQVTM and CDR2 ANQGSEA. CDR3 length: 12 amino acids. The CDR3, as DNA: TGCAGCGTTGATCATGGCACAGATACGCAGTATTTT. Amino acids: CSVDHGTDTQYF.

This clone has a single count. V is TRBV11-2 and J is TRBJ2-5, with no clear D. The CDR3 runs to 14 residues. In germline, CDR1 is SGHAT, CDR2 FQNNGV. The V end was cut by 0 bases, the J end by 5 bases, with 10 bases between. CDR3 loop: CASSLDVGWETQYF. CDR3 DNA sequence: TGTGCCAGCAGCTTAGACGTAGGCTGGGAGACCCAGTACTTC. Based on the CDR3 plus reference TRBV11-2 and TRBJ2-5, the full variable domain is EAGVAQSPRYKIIEKRQSVAFWCNPISGHATLYWYQQILGQGPKLLIQFQNNGVVDDSQLPKDRFSAERLKGVDSTLKIQPAKLEDSAVYLCASSLDVGWETQYFGPGTRLLVL.

The chain couples TRBV18 to TRBJ1-5; no reliable D call. The germline V and J ends were trimmed by 6 bases and 4 bases, with 7 bases remaining between them. The CDR3 consists of 12 residues. The germline V gene encodes CDR1 KGHSH and CDR2 LQKENI. In DNA form, the CDR3 reads TGTGCCAGCTCCGGGCCTAATCAGCCCCAGCATTTT. This translates into CASSGPNQPQHF.

The CDR3 DNA reads TGTGCCAGCAGTTTCGGACAGGGGGCTGGAAACACCATATATTTT. Encoded protein: CASSFGQGAGNTIYF. The gene calls are TRBV27 and TRBJ1-3, with TRBD1 matching 10 bases. Germline V gene sequence: CDR1 MNHEY, CDR2 SMNVEV (reference sequence). J lost 2 bases, V lost 3 bases, and 1 base had no gene match. The CDR3 contains 15 residues.

This rearrangement joins TRBV7-3 to TRBJ2-1; D perhaps matches TRBD2 (6 bases). The CDR3 length is 15 residues. Germline V gene lookup returns CDR1 SGHTA and CDR2 FQGTGA. V shed 4 bases and J shed 3 bases, with 13 bases lying between them. The CDR3 coding sequence is TGTGCCAGCAGCTCACCCTCGACTAGCTACAATGAGCAGTTCTTC. Residues: CASSSPSTSYNEQFF.

The V and J genes are TRBV5-6 and TRBJ2-3, with 12 nucleotides matching TRBD2. J was trimmed by 4 bases and V by 0 bases; bases with no gene match: 12. This CDR3 has 19 residues. Germline loops: CDR1 SGHDT, CDR2 YYEEEE. The CDR3 coding sequence is TGTGCCAGCAGCTTGGTGCTAGCGGGAGGGATTTGGAGCCCAGATACGCAGTATTTT. As protein: CASSLVLAGGIWSPDTQYF.

The V call is TRBV18, the J call TRBJ2-7, with 11 positions matching TRBD2. Germline V gene sequence: CDR1 KGHSH, CDR2 LQKENI. V dropped 6 bases and J dropped 5; count of bases not matched to a gene: 12. The CDR3 extends over 16 amino acids. This chain's CDR3 is CASSPIAGGPIHEQYF. The CDR3 nucleotides read TGTGCCAGCTCCCCTATAGCGGGAGGGCCTATCCACGAGCAGTACTTC.

The chain carries TRBV28 and TRBJ2-7; D is possibly TRBD2 (5 bases). The CDR3 loop spans 14 amino acids. Trimming shortened V by 10 bases and J by 7 bases, and 23 bases separated the two germline ends. In germline, CDR1 is MDHEN, CDR2 SYDVKM. CDR3 coding DNA: TGTGCCACCAATCGACCTACCGGGATTAGGGAGCAGTACTTC. Translation gives CATNRPTGIREQYF.

This clone was seen a few times. The V call is TRBV19, the J call TRBJ1-1; 12 bases match TRBD1. After removal of 5 bases from V and 1 base from J, the junction contained 8 bases not matched to a gene. The CDR3 extends over 17 amino acids. CDR1 is LNHDA, CDR2 SQIVND, per germline (reference sequence). CDR3 nucleotide sequence: TGTGCCAGTAGTGTCACCGGGACAGGGGGCGGGAACACTGAAGCTTTCTTT. Amino acid sequence: CASSVTGTGGGNTEAFF.

This chain links TRBV19 with TRBJ2-3; possibly TRBD1 for D (6 bases). CDR3 size: 19 residues. V lost 3 bases and J 2 bases, leaving 24 bases between the germline ends. The germline gives CDR1 LNHDA, CDR2 SQIVND (reference sequence). DNA of the CDR3: TGTGCCAGTAGTATCACCGGGACATTCGGCCCCATCCTCACAGATACGCAGTATTTT. Translating it yields CASSITGTFGPILTDTQYF. The full variable domain, rest sourced from reference TRBV19 and TRBJ2-3, is DGGITQSPKYLFRKEGQNVTLSCEQNLNHDAMYWYRQDPGQGLRLIYYSQIVNDFQKGDIAEGYSVSREKKESFPLTVTSAQKNPTAFYLCASSITGTFGPILTDTQYFGPGTRLTVL.

The chain has TRBV6-6 and TRBJ1-2; 8 bases align to TRBD1. The V gene end was trimmed by 10 bases and the J gene end by 4 bases; junction bases not matched to a gene: 8. CDR3 length: 13 residues. CDR1 MNHNY and CDR2 SVGAGI come from the germline V gene (reference sequence). CDR3 sequence reads: CATQITGGYGYTF. The CDR3 DNA reads as TGTGCCACGCAAATAACAGGGGGCTATGGCTACACCTTC.

The rearrangement uses TRBV28 and TRBJ1-5; 7 nucleotides match TRBD1. V dropped 5 bases and J dropped 7; count of bases not matched to a gene: 11. The CDR3 is made up of 15 amino acids. The germline V gene encodes CDR1 MDHEN and CDR2 SYDVKM. The CDR3 DNA reads as TGTGCCAGCAGTCCCATCCGACAGGGCGACCAGCCCCAGCATTTT. Its protein product is CASSPIRQGDQPQHF.

The chain's CDR3 is CASSPVLGPLTDSPLHF. The CDR3 DNA reads TGTGCCAGCTCACCTGTGCTGGGGCCCTTGACAGATTCACCCCTCCACTTT. This chain connects TRBV18 to TRBJ1-6; D might be TRBD1 (5 bases). Germline V gene lookup returns CDR1 KGHSH and CDR2 LQKENI. The V end lost 3 bases, the J end lost 8 bases, and 20 bases lay between the germline ends. This CDR3 spans 17 amino acids.

This clone was detected once. V and J are TRBV2 and TRBJ2-1; 10 nucleotides align to TRBD2. Germline assignment: CDR1 SNHLY and CDR2 FYNNEI. J was trimmed by 12 bases and V by 8 bases; bases with no gene match: 10. This CDR3 has 13 residues. The CDR3 region has the DNA TGTGCCAGCGAAGTAGCGGGAGGTCGCGGGCAGTTCTTC. It codes for CASEVAGGRGQFF.

The chain is built from TRBV6-6 and TRBJ1-2, with D unresolved. This CDR3 is 14 amino acids long. Germline V gives CDR1 MNHNY, CDR2 SVGAGI (reference sequence). V lost 2 bases and J 0 bases, leaving 7 bases between the germline ends. The CDR3 nucleotides read TGTGCCAGCAGTTACCCGGGAACTAACTATGGCTACACCTTC. Translated: CASSYPGTNYGYTF.

The rearrangement joins TRBV7-3 to TRBJ2-7, with 13 nucleotides matching TRBD2. Trimming removed 5 bases from V and 6 bases from J; junction bases left unmatched: 10. The CDR3 has 16 amino acids. CDR1 is SGHTA, CDR2 FQGTGA, per germline. The CDR3 here is CASSKGGLAGSGEQYF. In DNA form, the CDR3 reads TGTGCCAGCAGCAAGGGGGGACTAGCGGGGTCTGGCGAGCAGTACTTC.

The V gene is TRBV4-3, the J gene TRBJ1-1, with D unresolved. The length of the CDR3 is 13 residues. Germline lookup yields CDR1 LGHNA and CDR2 YSLEER. Trimming stripped 4 bases from V and 4 bases from J, with 10 bases between. CDR3 coding DNA: TGCGCCAGCAGCCGGCGTAGGCCCACTGAAGCTTTCTTT. Translation: CASSRRRPTEAFF.

This chain links TRBV11-3 with TRBJ2-3; 14 positions agree with TRBD2. The CDR3 contains 16 residues. Germline-derived CDR1 and CDR2 are SGHNT and YENEEA. Trimming took 5 bases from V and 2 from J; bases not matched to a gene: 3. In nucleotides, the CDR3 is TGTGCCAGCAGCCCGGGACTAGCGGGAGCCACAGATACGCAGTATTTT. This gives the protein CASSPGLAGATDTQYF.

The J gene is TRBJ2-3, the V gene TRBV11-3, with D possibly TRBD2 on 6 matching bases. The ends were cut back, 1 base at V and 3 bases at J, with 11 bases in the middle. The CDR3 is made up of 15 amino acids. Germline V gives CDR1 SGHNT, CDR2 YENEEA. As DNA, the CDR3 is TGTGCCAGCAGCTTAGGCGGGAAATTGACAGATACGCAGTATTTT. Translated: CASSLGGKLTDTQYF.

A single count supports this clone. The J gene is TRBJ1-1, the V gene TRBV7-9; 8 nucleotides match TRBD1. The CDR3 runs 14 residues. Germline-derived CDR1 and CDR2 are SEHNR and FQNEAQ (reference sequence). J gave up 6 bases and V 7 bases, and 10 bases lay outside the gene matches. The CDR3 DNA is TGTGCCAGCATTTTCGGACAGGGTCGGTCTGAAGCTTTCTTT. It encodes CASIFGQGRSEAFF.

The V and J genes are TRBV6-1 and TRBJ2-3; TRBD1 matches 7 bases. The J segment lost 2 bases and the V segment lost 4 bases, leaving 6 bases of the junction unmatched. CDR3 length: 15 amino acids. The germline V gene has CDR1 MNHNS and CDR2 SASEGT. CDR3 amino acids: CASSARDRTTDTQYF. In nucleotides, the CDR3 is TGTGCCAGCAGTGCCAGGGACAGAACCACAGATACGCAGTATTTT.

The chain employs TRBV9 and TRBJ2-2, with a possible D match to TRBD1 (6 bases). The germline gives CDR1 SGDLS, CDR2 YYNGEE. The ends were cut back, 0 bases at V and 6 bases at J, with 9 bases in the middle. The CDR3 runs 14 residues. The CDR3 nucleotides read TGTGCCAGCAGCGTAGGGAACAGGGCCGGGGAGCTGTTTTTT. Its translation is CASSVGNRAGELFF.

The chain combines TRBV6-1 with TRBJ2-7; D perhaps matches TRBD2 (5 bases). CDR1 and CDR2 from the germline V gene are MNHNS and SASEGT. V was clipped by 5 bases and J by 4 bases, with 9 bases between them. The CDR3 consists of 12 residues. CDR3 nucleotide sequence: TGTGCCAGCAGTCAAAGAGGGTACGAGCAGTACTTC. Translating gives CASSQRGYEQYF.

The V gene is TRBV7-9, the J gene TRBJ1-4; D is unresolved. CDR1 is SEHNR and CDR2 is FQNEAQ in the germline V gene (reference sequence). This CDR3 contains 12 residues. V lost 3 bases and J lost 8, with 7 bases in between. The CDR3 here is CASSFLVEKLFF. CDR3 in DNA: TGTGCCAGCAGCTTTTTAGTGGAAAAACTGTTTTTT.

V usage is TRBV29-1 and J usage is TRBJ1-2; no reliable D call. Trimming cost V 3 bases and J 2 bases, with 10 bases left between them. Germline CDR1 is SQVTM and CDR2 is ANQGSEA. The CDR3 has 13 amino acids. In nucleotides, the CDR3 is TGCAGCGTTGAGTCGCAGCAGAACTATGGCTACACCTTC. It yields the protein CSVESQQNYGYTF.